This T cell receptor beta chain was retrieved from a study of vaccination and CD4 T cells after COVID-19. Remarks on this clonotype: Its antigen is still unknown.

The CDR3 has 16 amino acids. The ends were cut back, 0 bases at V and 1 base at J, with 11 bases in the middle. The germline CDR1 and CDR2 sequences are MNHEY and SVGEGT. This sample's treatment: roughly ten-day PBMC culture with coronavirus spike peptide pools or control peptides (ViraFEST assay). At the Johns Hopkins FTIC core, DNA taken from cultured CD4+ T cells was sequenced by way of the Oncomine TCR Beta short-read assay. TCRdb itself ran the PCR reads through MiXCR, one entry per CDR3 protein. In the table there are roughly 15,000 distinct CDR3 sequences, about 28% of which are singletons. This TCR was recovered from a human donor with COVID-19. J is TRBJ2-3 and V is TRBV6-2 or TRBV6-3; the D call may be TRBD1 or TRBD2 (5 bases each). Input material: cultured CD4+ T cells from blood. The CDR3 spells CASSYSLGDRTDTQYF. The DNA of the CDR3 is TGTGCCAGCAGTTACTCTCTCGGGGACCGCACAGATACGCAGTATTTT.